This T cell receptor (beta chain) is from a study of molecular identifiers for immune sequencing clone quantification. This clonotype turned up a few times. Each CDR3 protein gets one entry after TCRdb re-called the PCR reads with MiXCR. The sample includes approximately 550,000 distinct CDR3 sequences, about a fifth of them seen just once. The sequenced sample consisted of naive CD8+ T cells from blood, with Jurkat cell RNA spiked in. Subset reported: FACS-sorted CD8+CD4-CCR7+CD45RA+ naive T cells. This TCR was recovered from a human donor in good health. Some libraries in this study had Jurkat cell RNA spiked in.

CDR3 sequence: CASSQDSGTGGQETQYF. CDR3 coding DNA: TGTGCCAGCAGCCAAGATTCCGGGACAGGGGGCCAAGAGACCCAGTACTTC. V is TRBV4-2 and J is TRBJ2-5; 11 bases are shared with TRBD1. The CDR3 covers 17 residues. J lost 1 base, V lost 0 bases, and 4 bases had no gene match. CDR1 is LGHNA and CDR2 is YNFKEQ in the germline V gene.